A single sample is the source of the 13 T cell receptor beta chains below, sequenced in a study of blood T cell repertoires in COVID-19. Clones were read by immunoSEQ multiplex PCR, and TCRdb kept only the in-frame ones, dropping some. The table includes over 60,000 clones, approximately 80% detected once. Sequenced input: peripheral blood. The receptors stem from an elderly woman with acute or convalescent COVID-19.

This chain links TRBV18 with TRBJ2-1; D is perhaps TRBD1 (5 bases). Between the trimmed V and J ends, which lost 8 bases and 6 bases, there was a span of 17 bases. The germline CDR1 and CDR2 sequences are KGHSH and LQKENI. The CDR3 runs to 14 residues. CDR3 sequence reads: CASRVGAGFNEQFF. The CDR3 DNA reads TGTGCCAGCCGGGTTGGGGCAGGATTCAATGAGCAGTTCTTC.

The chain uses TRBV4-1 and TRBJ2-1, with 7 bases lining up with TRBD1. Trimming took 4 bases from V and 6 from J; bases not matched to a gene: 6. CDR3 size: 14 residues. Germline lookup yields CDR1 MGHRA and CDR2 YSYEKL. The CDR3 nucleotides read TGCGCCAGCAGCCGCGACAGGGTGACCAATGAGCAGTTCTTC. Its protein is CASSRDRVTNEQFF.

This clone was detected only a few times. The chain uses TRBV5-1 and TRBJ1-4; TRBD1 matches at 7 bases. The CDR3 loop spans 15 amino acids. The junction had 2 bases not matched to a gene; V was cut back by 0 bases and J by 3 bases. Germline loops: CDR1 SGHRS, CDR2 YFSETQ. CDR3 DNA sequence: TGCGCCAGCAGCTTGGCCGGGACAGCTAATGAAAAACTGTTTTTT. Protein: CASSLAGTANEKLFF. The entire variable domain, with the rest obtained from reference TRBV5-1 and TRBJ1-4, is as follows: KAGVTQTPRYLIKTRGQQVTLSCSPISGHRSVSWYQQTPGQGLQFLFEYFSETQRNKGNFPGRFSGRQFSNSRSEMNVSTLELGDSALYLCASSLAGTANEKLFFGSGTQLSVL.

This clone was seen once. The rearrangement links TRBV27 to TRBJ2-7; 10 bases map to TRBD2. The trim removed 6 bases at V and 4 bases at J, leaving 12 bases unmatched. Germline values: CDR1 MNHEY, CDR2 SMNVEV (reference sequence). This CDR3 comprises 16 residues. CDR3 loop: CASRTRLAGFRYEQYF. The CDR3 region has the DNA TGTGCCAGCAGAACCCGACTAGCGGGTTTCAGATACGAGCAGTACTTC.

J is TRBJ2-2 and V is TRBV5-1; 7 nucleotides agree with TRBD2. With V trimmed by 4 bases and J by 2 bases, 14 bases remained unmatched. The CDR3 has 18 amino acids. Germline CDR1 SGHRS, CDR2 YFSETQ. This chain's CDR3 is CASSVGALADLNTGELFF. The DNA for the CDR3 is TGCGCCAGCAGCGTTGGGGCTCTAGCGGACCTTAACACCGGGGAGCTGTTTTTT.

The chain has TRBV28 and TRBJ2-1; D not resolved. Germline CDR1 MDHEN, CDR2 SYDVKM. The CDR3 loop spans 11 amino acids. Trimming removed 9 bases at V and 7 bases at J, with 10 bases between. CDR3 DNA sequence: TGTGCCAGTACCGCCCGGAATGAGCAGTTCTTC. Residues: CASTARNEQFF.

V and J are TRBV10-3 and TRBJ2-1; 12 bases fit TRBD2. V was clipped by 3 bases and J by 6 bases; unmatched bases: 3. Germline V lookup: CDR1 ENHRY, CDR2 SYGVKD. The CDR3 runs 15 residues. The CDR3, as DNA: TGTGCCATCAGTGACCTAGCGGGAGGGCGCAATGAGCAGTTCTTC. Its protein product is CAISDLAGGRNEQFF.

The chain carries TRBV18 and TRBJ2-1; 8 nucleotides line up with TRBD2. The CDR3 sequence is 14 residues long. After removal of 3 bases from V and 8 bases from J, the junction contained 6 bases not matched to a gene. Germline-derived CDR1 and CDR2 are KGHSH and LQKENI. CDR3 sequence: CASSPGLVFDEQFF. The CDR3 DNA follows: TGTGCCAGCTCACCGGGACTAGTGTTCGATGAGCAGTTCTTC.

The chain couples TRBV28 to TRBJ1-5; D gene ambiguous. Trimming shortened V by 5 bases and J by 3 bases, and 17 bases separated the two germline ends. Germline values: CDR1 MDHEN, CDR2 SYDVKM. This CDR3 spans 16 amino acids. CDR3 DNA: TGTGCCAGCAGTGAGGGAGGTCGAGCTGTCAATCAGCCCCAGCATTTT. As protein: CASSEGGRAVNQPQHF.

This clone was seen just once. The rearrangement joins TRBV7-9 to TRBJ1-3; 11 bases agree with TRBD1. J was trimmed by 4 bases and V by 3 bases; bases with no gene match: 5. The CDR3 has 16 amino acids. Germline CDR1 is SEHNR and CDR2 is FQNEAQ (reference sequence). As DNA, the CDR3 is TGTGCCAGCAGCTTCGGACAGGGGGCAGCGGGAAACACCATATATTTT. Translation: CASSFGQGAAGNTIYF.

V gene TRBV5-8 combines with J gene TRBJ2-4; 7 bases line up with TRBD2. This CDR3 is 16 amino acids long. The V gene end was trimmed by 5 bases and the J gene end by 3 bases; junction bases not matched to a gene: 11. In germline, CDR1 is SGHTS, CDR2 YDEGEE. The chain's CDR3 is CASRGRREGGKNIQYF. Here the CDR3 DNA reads TGTGCCAGCAGGGGAAGGAGGGAGGGCGGCAAAAACATTCAGTACTTC.

The CDR3 DNA is TGTGCCAGTAGTATAGGGCCCGGACTAGCGGGACTCCAAGAGACCCAGTACTTC. Protein product: CASSIGPGLAGLQETQYF. The chain joins TRBV19 to TRBJ2-5; 12 nucleotides agree with TRBD2. V shed 1 base, J shed 1 base, and the junction held 7 bases outside the gene matches. The CDR3 loop spans 18 amino acids. Looked up from germline, CDR1 is LNHDA and CDR2 is SQIVND (reference sequence). The whole variable domain, filled in from reference TRBV19 and TRBJ2-5, reads DGGITQSPKYLFRKEGQNVTLSCEQNLNHDAMYWYRQDPGQGLRLIYYSQIVNDFQKGDIAEGYSVSREKKESFPLTVTSAQKNPTAFYLCASSIGPGLAGLQETQYFGPGTRLLVL.

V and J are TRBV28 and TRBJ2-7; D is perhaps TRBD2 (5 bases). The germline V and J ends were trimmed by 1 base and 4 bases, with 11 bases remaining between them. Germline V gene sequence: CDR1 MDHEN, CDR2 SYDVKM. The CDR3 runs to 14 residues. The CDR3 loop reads CASSLLGRGYEQYF. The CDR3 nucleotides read TGTGCCAGCAGTTTATTGGGGAGAGGGTACGAGCAGTACTTC.